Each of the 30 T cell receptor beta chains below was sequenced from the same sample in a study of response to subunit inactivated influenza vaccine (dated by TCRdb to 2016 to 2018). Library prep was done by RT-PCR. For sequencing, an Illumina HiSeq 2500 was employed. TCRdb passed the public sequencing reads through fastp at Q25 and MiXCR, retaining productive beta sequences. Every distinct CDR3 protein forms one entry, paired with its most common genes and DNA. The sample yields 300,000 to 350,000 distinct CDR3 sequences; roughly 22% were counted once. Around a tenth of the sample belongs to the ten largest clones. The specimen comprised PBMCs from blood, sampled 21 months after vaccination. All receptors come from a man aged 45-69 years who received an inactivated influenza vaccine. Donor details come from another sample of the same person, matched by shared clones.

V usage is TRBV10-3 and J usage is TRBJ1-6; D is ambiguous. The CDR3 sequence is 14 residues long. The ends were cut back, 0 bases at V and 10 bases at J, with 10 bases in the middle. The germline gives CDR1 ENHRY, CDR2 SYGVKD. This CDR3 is CAISESIAGSPLHF. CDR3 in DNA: TGTGCCATCAGTGAGTCGATTGCGGGATCACCCCTCCACTTT.

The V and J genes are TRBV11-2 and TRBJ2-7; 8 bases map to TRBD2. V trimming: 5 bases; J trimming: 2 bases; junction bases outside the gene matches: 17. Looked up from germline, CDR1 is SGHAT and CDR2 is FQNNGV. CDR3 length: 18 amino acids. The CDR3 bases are TGTGCCAGCAGCCCCGGACAGTCCGAAGCGGGAGAGGCCTACGAGCAGTACTTC. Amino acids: CASSPGQSEAGEAYEQYF.

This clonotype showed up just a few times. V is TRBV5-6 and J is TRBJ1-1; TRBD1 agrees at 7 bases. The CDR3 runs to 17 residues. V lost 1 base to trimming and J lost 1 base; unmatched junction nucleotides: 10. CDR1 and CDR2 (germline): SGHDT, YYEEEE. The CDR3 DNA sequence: TGTGCCAGCAGCTTGCGGAGGGGGCACGTGAGGAACACTGAAGCTTTCTTT. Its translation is CASSLRRGHVRNTEAFF.

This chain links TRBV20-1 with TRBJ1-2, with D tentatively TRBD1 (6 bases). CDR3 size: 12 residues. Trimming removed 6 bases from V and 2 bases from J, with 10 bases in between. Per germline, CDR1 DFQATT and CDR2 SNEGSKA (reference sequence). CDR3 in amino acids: CSARDTNYGYTF. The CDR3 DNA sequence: TGCAGTGCCAGGGACACAAACTATGGCTACACCTTC.

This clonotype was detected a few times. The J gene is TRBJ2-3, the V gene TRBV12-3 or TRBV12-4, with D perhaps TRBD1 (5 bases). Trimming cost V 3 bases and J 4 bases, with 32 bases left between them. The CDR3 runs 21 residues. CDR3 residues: CASSFFLVWETPSEGADTQYF. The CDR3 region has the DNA TGTGCCAGCAGTTTCTTTTTGGTGTGGGAAACCCCCTCCGAAGGGGCAGATACGCAGTATTTT.

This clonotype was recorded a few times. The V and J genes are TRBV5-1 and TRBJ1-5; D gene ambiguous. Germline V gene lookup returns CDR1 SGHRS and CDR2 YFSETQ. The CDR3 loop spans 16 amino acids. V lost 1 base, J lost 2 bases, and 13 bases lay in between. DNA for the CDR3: TGCGCCAGCAGCTTGTTCCCGGGGAAGGGCAATCAGCCCCAGCATTTT. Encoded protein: CASSLFPGKGNQPQHF.

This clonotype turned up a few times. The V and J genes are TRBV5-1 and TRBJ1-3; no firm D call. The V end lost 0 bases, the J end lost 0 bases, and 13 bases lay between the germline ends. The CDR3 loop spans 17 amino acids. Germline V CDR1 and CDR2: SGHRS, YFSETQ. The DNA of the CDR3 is TGCGCCAGCAGCTTGGGACCTATGGGCCTCTCTGGAAACACCATATATTTT. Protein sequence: CASSLGPMGLSGNTIYF.

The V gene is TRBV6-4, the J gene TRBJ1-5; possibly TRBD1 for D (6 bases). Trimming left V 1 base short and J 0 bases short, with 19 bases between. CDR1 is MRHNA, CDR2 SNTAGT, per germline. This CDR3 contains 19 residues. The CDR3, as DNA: TGTGCCAGCAGTGACTATGGGGGGCACTTCCACCATAGCAATCAGCCCCAGCATTTT. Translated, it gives CASSDYGGHFHHSNQPQHF.

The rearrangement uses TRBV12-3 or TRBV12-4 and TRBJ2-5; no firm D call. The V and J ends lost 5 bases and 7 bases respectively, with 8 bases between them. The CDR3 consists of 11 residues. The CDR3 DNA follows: TGTGCCAGCAGTAGCGAAGCGACCCAGTACTTC. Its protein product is CASSSEATQYF.

The CDR3 nucleotides read TGCAGTGCTAGTGTAACCGGGAACAATCAGCCCCAGCATTTT. Encoded protein: CSASVTGNNQPQHF. The chain carries TRBV20-1 and TRBJ1-5; D not certain. In germline, CDR1 is DFQATT, CDR2 SNEGSKA (reference sequence). Trimming left V 3 bases short and J 3 bases short, with 12 bases between. The CDR3 consists of 14 residues.

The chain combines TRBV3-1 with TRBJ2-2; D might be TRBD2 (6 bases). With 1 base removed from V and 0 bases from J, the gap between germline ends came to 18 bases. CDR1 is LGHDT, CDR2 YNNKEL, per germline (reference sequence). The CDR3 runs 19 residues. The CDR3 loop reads CASSQVRTTTSTNTGELFF. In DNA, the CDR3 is TGTGCCAGCAGCCAAGTGCGGACTACTACAAGCACGAACACCGGGGAGCTGTTTTTT.

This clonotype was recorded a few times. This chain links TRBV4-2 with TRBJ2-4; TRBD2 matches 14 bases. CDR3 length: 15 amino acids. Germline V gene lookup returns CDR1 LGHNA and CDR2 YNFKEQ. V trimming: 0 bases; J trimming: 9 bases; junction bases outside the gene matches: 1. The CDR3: CASSQEGLAGGIQYF. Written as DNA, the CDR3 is TGTGCCAGCAGCCAAGAAGGACTAGCGGGAGGCATTCAGTACTTC.

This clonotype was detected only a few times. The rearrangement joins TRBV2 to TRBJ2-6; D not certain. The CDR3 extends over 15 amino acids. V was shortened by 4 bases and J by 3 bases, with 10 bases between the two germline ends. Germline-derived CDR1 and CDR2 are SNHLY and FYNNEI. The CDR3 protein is CASSVDTSGANVLTF. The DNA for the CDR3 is TGTGCCAGCAGTGTTGATACAAGTGGGGCCAACGTCCTGACTTTC.

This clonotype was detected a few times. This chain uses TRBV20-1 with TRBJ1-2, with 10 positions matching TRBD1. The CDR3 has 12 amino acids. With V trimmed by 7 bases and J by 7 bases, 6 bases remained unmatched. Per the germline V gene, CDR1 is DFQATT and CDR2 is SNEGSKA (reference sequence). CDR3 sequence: CSGGQGVAGYTF. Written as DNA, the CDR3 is TGCAGTGGTGGACAGGGGGTGGCTGGCTACACCTTC.

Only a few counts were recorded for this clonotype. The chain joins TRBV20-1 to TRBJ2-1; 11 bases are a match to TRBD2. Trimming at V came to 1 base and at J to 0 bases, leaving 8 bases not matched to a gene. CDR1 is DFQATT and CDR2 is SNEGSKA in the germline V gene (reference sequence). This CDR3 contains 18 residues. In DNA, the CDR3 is TGCAGTGCTAGAGGGGAACTAGCGGGGGCGAGCTCCTACAATGAGCAGTTCTTC. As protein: CSARGELAGASSYNEQFF.

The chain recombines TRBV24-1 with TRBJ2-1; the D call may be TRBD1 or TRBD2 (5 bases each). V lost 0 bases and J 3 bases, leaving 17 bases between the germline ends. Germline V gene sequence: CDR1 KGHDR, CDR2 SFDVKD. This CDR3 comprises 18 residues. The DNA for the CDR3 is TGTGCCACCAGTGATTTGATCCCCGGGGCGGTGATCTACAATGAGCAGTTCTTC. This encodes CATSDLIPGAVIYNEQFF.

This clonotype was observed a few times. The CDR3 region is CAIRPFGELNHEQFF. CDR3 coding DNA: TGTGCCATCAGACCCTTCGGCGAGCTTAACCATGAGCAGTTCTTC. The rearrangement joins TRBV10-3 to TRBJ2-1; D call uncertain. The CDR3 totals 15 residues. V was pared by 6 bases and J by 8 bases, with 20 bases between. Germline lookup yields CDR1 ENHRY and CDR2 SYGVKD.

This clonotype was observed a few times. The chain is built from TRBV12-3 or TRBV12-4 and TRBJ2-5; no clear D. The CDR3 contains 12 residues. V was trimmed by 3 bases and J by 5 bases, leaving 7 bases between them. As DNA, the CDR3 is TGTGCCAGCAGTTTTCATGGGGAGACCCAGTACTTC. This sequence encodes CASSFHGETQYF.

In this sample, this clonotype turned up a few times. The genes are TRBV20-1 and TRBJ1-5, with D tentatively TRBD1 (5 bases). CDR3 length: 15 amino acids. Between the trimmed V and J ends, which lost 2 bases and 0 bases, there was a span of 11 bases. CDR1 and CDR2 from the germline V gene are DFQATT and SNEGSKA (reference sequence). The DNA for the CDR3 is TGCAGTGCTAGATCGGGACCTCATAGCAATCAGCCCCAGCATTTT. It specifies CSARSGPHSNQPQHF.

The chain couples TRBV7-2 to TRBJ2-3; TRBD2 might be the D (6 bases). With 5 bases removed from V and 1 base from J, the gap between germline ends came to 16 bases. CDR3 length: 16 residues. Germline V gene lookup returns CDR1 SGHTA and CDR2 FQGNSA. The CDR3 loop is CASSPPGTGRTDTQYF. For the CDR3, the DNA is TGTGCCAGCAGCCCACCTGGGACTGGCCGCACAGATACGCAGTATTTT.

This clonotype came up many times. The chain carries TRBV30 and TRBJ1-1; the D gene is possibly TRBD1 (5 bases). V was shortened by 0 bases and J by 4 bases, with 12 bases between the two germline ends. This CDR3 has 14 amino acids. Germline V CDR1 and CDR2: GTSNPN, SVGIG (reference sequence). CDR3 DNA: TGTGCCTGGAGTGTAAAGGGCGGGGGCACTGAAGCTTTCTTT. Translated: CAWSVKGGGTEAFF.

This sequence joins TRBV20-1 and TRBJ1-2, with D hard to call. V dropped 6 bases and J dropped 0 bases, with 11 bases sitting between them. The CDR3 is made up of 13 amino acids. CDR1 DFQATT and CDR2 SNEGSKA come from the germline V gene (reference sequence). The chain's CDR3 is CSAEDRTNYGYTF. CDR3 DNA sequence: TGCAGTGCCGAGGACCGCACTAACTATGGCTACACCTTC.

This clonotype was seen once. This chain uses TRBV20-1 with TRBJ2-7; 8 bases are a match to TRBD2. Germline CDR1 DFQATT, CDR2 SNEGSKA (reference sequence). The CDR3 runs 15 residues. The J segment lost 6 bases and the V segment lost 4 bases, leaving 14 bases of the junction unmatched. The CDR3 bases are TGCAGTGCTATTTATCCGGGAAGCGGGGGAGCCGAGCAGTACTTC. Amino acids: CSAIYPGSGGAEQYF.

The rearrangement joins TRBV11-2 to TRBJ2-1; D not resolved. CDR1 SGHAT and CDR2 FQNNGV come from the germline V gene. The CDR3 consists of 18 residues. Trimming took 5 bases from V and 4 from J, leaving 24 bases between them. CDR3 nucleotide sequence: TGTGCCAGCAGCCCCAATCCCCTCCCAGCGTTGGGTTACAATGAGCAGTTCTTC. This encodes CASSPNPLPALGYNEQFF.

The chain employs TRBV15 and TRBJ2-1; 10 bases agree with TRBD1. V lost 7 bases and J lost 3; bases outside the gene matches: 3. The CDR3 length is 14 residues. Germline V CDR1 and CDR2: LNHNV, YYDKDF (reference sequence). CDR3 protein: CATKTGGGYNEQFF. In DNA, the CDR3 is TGTGCCACCAAGACAGGGGGCGGCTACAATGAGCAGTTCTTC.

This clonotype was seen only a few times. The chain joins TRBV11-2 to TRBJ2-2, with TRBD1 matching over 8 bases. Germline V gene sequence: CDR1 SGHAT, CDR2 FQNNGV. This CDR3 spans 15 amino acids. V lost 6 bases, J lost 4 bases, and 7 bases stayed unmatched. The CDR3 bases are TGTGCCAGCAGACTAGCAGGGGGCATCACCGGGGAGCTGTTTTTT. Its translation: CASRLAGGITGELFF.

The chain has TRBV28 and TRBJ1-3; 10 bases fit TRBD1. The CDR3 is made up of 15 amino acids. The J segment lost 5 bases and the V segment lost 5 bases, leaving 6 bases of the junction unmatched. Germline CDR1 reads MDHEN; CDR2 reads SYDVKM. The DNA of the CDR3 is TGTGCCAGCAGTGGCGGACAGGGGGGTAGAAACACCATATATTTT. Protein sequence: CASSGGQGGRNTIYF.

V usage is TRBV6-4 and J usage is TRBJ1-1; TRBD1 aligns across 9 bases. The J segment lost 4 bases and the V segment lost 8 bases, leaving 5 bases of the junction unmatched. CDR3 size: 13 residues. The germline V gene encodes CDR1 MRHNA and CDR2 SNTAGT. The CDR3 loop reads CASRGTGTTEAFF. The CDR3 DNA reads TGTGCCAGCCGAGGGACAGGGACCACTGAAGCTTTCTTT.

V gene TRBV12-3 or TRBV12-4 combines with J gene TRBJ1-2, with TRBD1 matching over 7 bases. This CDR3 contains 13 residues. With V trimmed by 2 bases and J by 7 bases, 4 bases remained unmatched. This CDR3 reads CASSLRQGGGYTF. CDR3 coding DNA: TGTGCCAGCAGTTTAAGGCAGGGGGGTGGCTACACCTTC.

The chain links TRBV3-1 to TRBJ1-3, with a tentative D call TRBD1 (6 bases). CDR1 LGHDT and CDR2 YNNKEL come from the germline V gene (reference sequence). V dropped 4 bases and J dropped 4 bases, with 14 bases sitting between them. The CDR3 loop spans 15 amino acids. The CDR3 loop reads CASSPASGAGNTIYF. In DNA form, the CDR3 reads TGTGCCAGCAGCCCCGCCTCGGGGGCAGGAAACACCATATATTTT.